Listed here are 23 T cell receptor beta chains from one sample, sequenced in a study of cytomegalovirus exposure and HLA in healthy donors. It was with 60 Vbeta and 13 Jbeta primers that the PCR ran. Assay: immunoSEQ multiplex PCR; the TCRdb copy retains only in-frame clones and omits some. The table shows around 190,000 clones, with more than 70% occurring only once. Sequenced input: PBMCs. All receptors derive from a young man in good health and CMV-seropositive.

There are a few counts of this clone. Germline and junction disagree at one end, which may indicate a read error. The V gene is TRBV9, the J gene TRBJ2-1; a possible D gene is TRBD2 (7 bases). The germline gives CDR1 SGDLS, CDR2 YYNGEE. The CDR3 consists of 13 residues. CDR3 region: CASTPSGGGALVF. The CDR3 coding sequence is TGTGCCAGCACCCCTTCAGGTGGGGGGGCCCTGGTCTTC.

This clone turned up a few times. V usage is TRBV29-1 and J usage is TRBJ1-1, with a possible D match to TRBD1 (6 bases). The germline V gene encodes CDR1 SQVTM and CDR2 ANQGSEA. V was trimmed by 1 base and J by 4 bases, leaving 7 bases between them. CDR3 size: 12 residues. The CDR3 nucleotides read TGCAGCGTTGAAGTGGGGGCCACTGAAGCTTTCTTT. It encodes CSVEVGATEAFF.

This clone occurred a few times. V and J are TRBV11-2 and TRBJ2-3; D gene unclear. CDR1 is SGHAT, CDR2 FQNNGV, per germline. V gave up 4 bases and J gave up 4 bases, with 9 bases separating them. The CDR3 covers 13 residues. The CDR3 loop is CASSSTVADTQYF. The CDR3 bases are TGTGCCAGCAGCTCGACTGTGGCAGATACGCAGTATTTT.

The V and J genes are TRBV5-8 and TRBJ2-3; 9 nucleotides line up with TRBD1. The V gene end was trimmed by 4 bases and the J gene end by 2 bases; junction bases not matched to a gene: 5. This CDR3 has 15 amino acids. The germline CDR1 and CDR2 sequences are SGHTS and YDEGEE. In DNA, the CDR3 is TGTGCCAGCAGCACGGGACAGGGCACCACAGATACGCAGTATTTT. It yields the protein CASSTGQGTTDTQYF.

The CDR3 DNA reads TGTGCCAGCAGCTTAGGGAGGCGACAGCCCCAGCATTTT. Its protein is CASSLGRRQPQHF. The gene calls are TRBV7-2 and TRBJ1-5; D uncertain. Per germline, CDR1 SGHTA and CDR2 FQGNSA. The CDR3 has 13 amino acids. The V and J ends lost 1 base and 7 bases respectively, with 8 bases between them.

In its sample, this clone was seen a few times. The V call is TRBV18, the J call TRBJ2-5, with D maybe TRBD1 (6 bases). The ends were cut back, 2 bases at V and 11 bases at J, with 18 bases in the middle. This CDR3 spans 14 amino acids. Germline CDR1 reads KGHSH; CDR2 reads LQKENI. For the CDR3, the DNA is TGTGCCAGCTCACCAGACAGGAGAACTGGGGAGCAGTACTTC. Amino acids: CASSPDRRTGEQYF.

Only a few counts were recorded for this clone. The chain recombines TRBV7-9 with TRBJ2-3; TRBD2 aligns across 10 bases. J gave up 4 bases and V 10 bases, and 5 bases lay outside the gene matches. Germline CDR1 is SEHNR and CDR2 is FQNEAQ (reference sequence). This CDR3 is built from 13 residues. The DNA for the CDR3 is TGTGCCACGGGACTAGCGTTTCCAGATACGCAGTATTTT. Amino acid sequence: CATGLAFPDTQYF.

The rearrangement uses TRBV5-6 and TRBJ2-2; a weak D match, TRBD1 (6 bases). The CDR3 covers 16 residues. Trimming cost V 6 bases and J 4 bases, with 19 bases left between them. Germline values: CDR1 SGHDT, CDR2 YYEEEE. The CDR3 protein is CASTRGWGTTTGELFF. In DNA form, the CDR3 reads TGTGCCAGCACCCGAGGGTGGGGGACAACCACCGGGGAGCTGTTTTTT. Drawing the rest from reference TRBV5-6 and TRBJ2-2, the complete variable domain is DAGVTQSPTHLIKTRGQQVTLRCSPKSGHDTVSWYQQALGQGPQFIFQYYEEEERQRGNFPDRFSGHQFPNYSSELNVNALLLGDSALYLCASTRGWGTTTGELFFGEGSRLTVL.

This clone was seen a few times. This rearrangement joins TRBV5-6 to TRBJ2-7, with 14 bases lining up with TRBD2. V lost 4 bases, J lost 3 bases, and 3 bases stayed unmatched. CDR3 length: 15 amino acids. CDR1 is SGHDT and CDR2 is YYEEEE in the germline V gene. The chain's CDR3 is CASSPGTSGGYEQYF. The CDR3 bases are TGTGCCAGCAGCCCTGGGACTAGCGGGGGCTACGAGCAGTACTTC.

Only a few counts were recorded for this clone. This chain links TRBV4-2 with TRBJ2-7, with a weak D call TRBD1 (6 bases). The CDR3 length is 15 residues. The V and J ends lost 0 bases and 6 bases respectively, with 15 bases between them. Germline V CDR1 and CDR2: LGHNA, YNFKEQ. The DNA for the CDR3 is TGTGCCAGCAGCCAAGATGTGGGGGCAGGGGTCGAGCAGTACTTC. Residues: CASSQDVGAGVEQYF.

The chain recombines TRBV7-3 with TRBJ2-7; tentatively, D is TRBD1 (7 bases). The CDR3 is made up of 14 amino acids. Per germline, CDR1 SGHTA and CDR2 FQGTGA. The V end was cut by 5 bases, the J end by 5 bases, with 16 bases between. CDR3 sequence (DNA): TGTGCCAGCAGCGCCCGTGGGGGGACAGACGAGCAGTACTTC. Protein product: CASSARGGTDEQYF. The complete variable domain, with remaining parts taken from reference TRBV7-3 and TRBJ2-7, reads GAGVSQTPSNKVTEKGKYVELRCDPISGHTALYWYRQSLGQGPEFLIYFQGTGAADDSGLPNDRFFAVRPEGSVSTLKIQRTERGDSAVYLCASSARGGTDEQYFGPGTRLTVT.

The gene calls are TRBV4-1 and TRBJ1-5; D call uncertain. V lost 0 bases, J lost 4 bases, and 7 bases lay in between. The CDR3 totals 14 residues. The germline CDR1 and CDR2 sequences are MGHRA and YSYEKL. CDR3 loop: CASSQDLLNQPQHF. CDR3 DNA: TGCGCCAGCAGCCAAGATCTACTAAATCAGCCCCAGCATTTT.

V is TRBV6-1 and J is TRBJ2-5, with 8 bases fitting TRBD1. Near its end, the DNA agrees better with TRBJ2-7, so the J call may be wrong. Germline assignment: CDR1 MNHNS and CDR2 SASEGT. CDR3 length: 13 amino acids. DNA for the CDR3: TGTGCCAGCAGCCTGGCGGACAGGGCCGAGCAGTACTTC. Its translation is CASSLADRAEQYF.

This sequence joins TRBV6-5 and TRBJ1-4; possibly TRBD1 for D (5 bases). Germline loops: CDR1 MNHEY, CDR2 SVGAGI. The CDR3 covers 14 residues. V gave up 6 bases and J gave up 0 bases, with 8 bases separating them. The CDR3 sequence is CASSHRTTNEKLFF. In DNA, the CDR3 is TGTGCCAGCAGCCACAGGACAACTAATGAAAAACTGTTTTTT.

This chain joins TRBV5-1 and TRBJ2-2, with 11 nucleotides matching TRBD2. V lost 4 bases to trimming and J lost 0 bases; unmatched junction nucleotides: 8. Germline V CDR1 and CDR2: SGHRS, YFSETQ. The CDR3 is made up of 18 amino acids. The CDR3 nucleotides are TGCGCCAGCAGCCCCCCCCTAGCGGGGGGCTCGAACACCGGGGAGCTGTTTTTT. It codes for CASSPPLAGGSNTGELFF. Full variable domain (missing parts from reference TRBV5-1 and TRBJ2-2): KAGVTQTPRYLIKTRGQQVTLSCSPISGHRSVSWYQQTPGQGLQFLFEYFSETQRNKGNFPGRFSGRQFSNSRSEMNVSTLELGDSALYLCASSPPLAGGSNTGELFFGEGSRLTVL.

This chain links TRBV5-4 with TRBJ2-7, with D tentatively TRBD2 (6 bases). V was shortened by 4 bases and J by 1 base, with 15 bases between the two germline ends. The CDR3 loop spans 15 amino acids. Per the germline V gene, CDR1 is SGHNT and CDR2 is YYREEE (reference sequence). The chain's CDR3 is CASSTGTGLSYEQYF. The CDR3 nucleotides read TGTGCCAGCAGCACCGGGACGGGACTTTCCTACGAGCAGTACTTC.

The chain recombines TRBV5-1 with TRBJ1-3; perhaps TRBD1 as D (5 bases). CDR1 is SGHRS, CDR2 YFSETQ, per germline. The CDR3 is made up of 15 amino acids. Trimming pared 4 bases from V and 2 bases from J, leaving 13 bases between. For the CDR3, the DNA is TGCGCCAGCAGCCCGGGAGGGGTACCTGGAAACACCATATATTTT. This codes for CASSPGGVPGNTIYF.

The chain combines TRBV30 with TRBJ2-1; D possibly corresponds to TRBD2 (6 bases). This CDR3 comprises 15 residues. V was shortened by 3 bases and J by 2 bases, with 14 bases between the two germline ends. Looked up from germline, CDR1 is GTSNPN and CDR2 is SVGIG (reference sequence). Written as DNA, the CDR3 is TGTGCCTGGAGGTGGGGGGTCGGCGCCTACAATGAGCAGTTCTTC. Translating it yields CAWRWGVGAYNEQFF.

The J gene is TRBJ2-1, the V gene TRBV12-5; no clear D gene. Germline assignment: CDR1 LGHNT and CDR2 FRNRAP. Trimming removed 0 bases at V and 3 bases at J, with 6 bases between. This CDR3 region has 14 residues. For the CDR3, the DNA is TGTGCTAGTGGTTTGGTCTCCGGCTACAATGAGCAGTTCTTC. Its translation is CASGLVSGYNEQFF.

The CDR3: CAISDREGRHNEQFF. In DNA, the CDR3 is TGTGCCATCAGTGACCGGGAGGGCCGCCACAATGAGCAGTTCTTC. The rearrangement uses TRBV10-3 and TRBJ2-1; 8 bases fit TRBD2. The CDR3 consists of 15 residues. V trimming: 3 bases; J trimming: 5 bases; junction bases outside the gene matches: 6. The V gene's germline CDR1 is ENHRY and CDR2 SYGVKD.

The chain couples TRBV7-8 to TRBJ2-1, with 11 bases aligning to TRBD2. Germline values: CDR1 SGHVS, CDR2 FQNEAQ. The trim removed 2 bases at V and 7 bases at J, leaving 4 bases unmatched. This CDR3 contains 15 residues. The CDR3 DNA reads as TGTGCCAGCAGCTTAAGACTAGCGGGGCCGAATGAGCAGTTCTTC. Translating it yields CASSLRLAGPNEQFF.

The V and J genes are TRBV2 and TRBJ1-6; 10 nucleotides agree with TRBD1. The germline V gene has CDR1 SNHLY and CDR2 FYNNEI. V gave up 2 bases and J gave up 7 bases; unmatched junction bases: 14. The CDR3 runs 19 residues. The CDR3 DNA follows: TGTGCCAGCAGTGAATGGGGACAGGGGAACCCTACCCTCAATTCACCCCTCCACTTT. Amino acid sequence: CASSEWGQGNPTLNSPLHF. Based on the CDR3 plus reference TRBV2 and TRBJ1-6, the full variable domain is EPEVTQTPSHQVTQMGQEVILRCVPISNHLYFYWYRQILGQKVEFLVSFYNNEISEKSEIFDDQFSVERPDGSNFTLKIRSTKLEDSAMYFCASSEWGQGNPTLNSPLHFGNGTRLTVT.

The rearrangement links TRBV9 to TRBJ2-5; 9 bases fit TRBD2. Germline V CDR1 and CDR2: SGDLS, YYNGEE. The junction had 10 bases not matched to a gene; V was cut back by 3 bases and J by 4 bases. This CDR3 is 16 amino acids long. CDR3 DNA: TGTGCCAGCAGCGCAGCTGGCGGGGGGGCGGGAGAGACCCAGTACTTC. This sequence encodes CASSAAGGGAGETQYF.